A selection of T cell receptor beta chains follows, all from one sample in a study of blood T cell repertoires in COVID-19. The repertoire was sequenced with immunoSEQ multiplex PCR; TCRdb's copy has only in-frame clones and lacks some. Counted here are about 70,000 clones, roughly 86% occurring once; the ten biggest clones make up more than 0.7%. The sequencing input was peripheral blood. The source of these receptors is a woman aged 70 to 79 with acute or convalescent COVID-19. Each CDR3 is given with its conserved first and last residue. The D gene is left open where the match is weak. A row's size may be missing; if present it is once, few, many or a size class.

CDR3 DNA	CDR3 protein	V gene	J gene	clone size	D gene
TGTGCCAGCAGCCAAGAGGGGGTAGCGGGCCACAATGAGCAGTTCTTC	CASSQEGVAGHNEQFF	TRBV4-2	TRBJ2-1	-	TRBD2
TGTGCCAGCAGTTTATTCCGGCCCGGAGAACCCCAGCATTTT	CASSLFRPGEPQHF	TRBV28	TRBJ1-5	-	-
TGTGCCAGCAGGCCCACCGGTAGAGCTAATGAAAAACTGTTTTTT	CASRPTGRANEKLFF	TRBV3-1/TRBV3-2	TRBJ1-4	-	-
TGCGCCAGCAGCCAAGGGCCGGGACTTTACAATGAGCAGTTCTTC	CASSQGPGLYNEQFF	TRBV4-1	TRBJ2-1	-	-
TGTGCCAGCAGTTTGTCGACAGGCGATATGAACACTGAAGCTTTCTTT	CASSLSTGDMNTEAFF	TRBV28	TRBJ1-1	-	-
TGTGCCAGCAGTACTCGATCACGGGACTACAAGTTCTTC	CASSTRSRDYKFF	TRBV27	TRBJ2-1	-	TRBD2
TGTGCCAGCAGCGAGACAGGGATCACTAATTCACCCCTCCACTTT	CASSETGITNSPLHF	TRBV9	TRBJ1-6	once	TRBD1
TGTGCCAGCAGCCAAGGTATTGGACAGGGGGCCTACGAGCAGTACTTC	CASSQGIGQGAYEQYF	TRBV4-2	TRBJ2-7	few	TRBD1
TGTGCCAGCAGCCAAACCCGACAGGATGGCTACACCTTC	CASSQTRQDGYTF	TRBV14	TRBJ1-2	-	-
TGCGCCAGCAGCCCAACCGGACAGGGCATCACCGGGGAGCTGTTTTTT	CASSPTGQGITGELFF	TRBV5-1	TRBJ2-2	-	TRBD1
TGTGCCAGCATTCTTCAGGCAGCTAACTATGGCTACACCTTC	CASILQAANYGYTF	TRBV2	TRBJ1-2	once	-
TGTGCCAGCAGCCCTTATTCAGGGATAAATTCTGGGGCCAACGTCCTGACTTTC	CASSPYSGINSGANVLTF	TRBV9	TRBJ2-6	few	-
TGTGCCAGCAGCACCCGTAGTTTCGGGACAGTTTCCTACAATGAGCAGTTCTTC	CASSTRSFGTVSYNEQFF	TRBV9	TRBJ2-1	-	TRBD1
TGTGCCTGGAGTGTAAGGTGGGACAGTTTATCAACCTATGGCTACACCTTC	CAWSVRWDSLSTYGYTF	TRBV30	TRBJ1-2	-	TRBD1
TGTGCCAGCGCAAGTGAGCGGGGAAGTGCAGATACGCAGTATTTT	CASASERGSADTQYF	TRBV7-2	TRBJ2-3	-	TRBD2
TGTGCCAGCAGTTTAGGACAAAGCACAGATACGCAGTATTTT	CASSLGQSTDTQYF	TRBV27	TRBJ2-3	-	-
TGTGCCAGCAGCCTTAGACAGTCAGGCAGCGAAAAACTGTTTTTT	CASSLRQSGSEKLFF	TRBV7-2	TRBJ1-4	-	-
TGTGCCAGCAGTGAACAGGTGGCATCAGATACGCAGTATTTT	CASSEQVASDTQYF	TRBV6-1	TRBJ2-3	-	-
TGCAGCGTTGAAGAACAGGGTCCCTATGGCTACACCTTC	CSVEEQGPYGYTF	TRBV29-1	TRBJ1-2	-	-
TGTGCCAGCAGTTACTCGATCAGCGGGGGGCGGGGTGAGCAGTTCTTC	CASSYSISGGRGEQFF	TRBV6-6	TRBJ2-1	-	TRBD2
TGTGCCAGCAGTGTCAAGCCGGGACTAGTTATAGATACGCAGTATTTT	CASSVKPGLVIDTQYF	TRBV2	TRBJ2-3	-	TRBD2
TGTGCCAGCAGCCAAGGGGGCCCAGCACAGAGTTATGGCTACACCTTC	CASSQGGPAQSYGYTF	TRBV14	TRBJ1-2	-	-
TGTGCCAGCAGCATGGGGCAAATGGAGCAGTACTTC	CASSMGQMEQYF	TRBV7-9	TRBJ2-7	-	-
TGTGCCTGGAGTGTCTCCGGTTCCAAAAACATTCAGTACTTC	CAWSVSGSKNIQYF	TRBV30	TRBJ2-4	-	-
TGTGCCAGCAGCTTTCTGAGCGGGGGGCGGGGAGAGACCCAGTACTTC	CASSFLSGGRGETQYF	TRBV7-2	TRBJ2-5	-	TRBD2
TGTGCCAGCAGTGAAGGACAGGGTAACAGGCCCCTCCACTTT	CASSEGQGNRPLHF	TRBV2	TRBJ1-6	-	TRBD1
TGTGCCAGCAGCCATGAAGAACTCATCGAGACAGATACGCAGTATTTT	CASSHEELIETDTQYF	TRBV7-2	TRBJ2-3	-	-
TGTGCCAGTAGTACCGGACTAGCGGCATACAATGAGCAGTTCTTC	CASSTGLAAYNEQFF	TRBV19	TRBJ2-1	-	TRBD2
TGTGCCAGCAGTGAATCTCCCTACGAGCAGTACTTC	CASSESPYEQYF	TRBV6-1	TRBJ2-7	few	-
TGTGCCAGCAGTCGCGCTATTACTAACACCGGGGAGCTGTTTTTT	CASSRAITNTGELFF	TRBV6-5	TRBJ2-2	-	-
TGTGCCAGCAGCTTGGGGACTAGCGGGTCCACCGGGGAGCTGTTTTTT	CASSLGTSGSTGELFF	TRBV11-1	TRBJ2-2	-	TRBD2
TGTGCCTGTTCGGCGGGAGTGACAGATACGCAGTATTTT	CACSAGVTDTQYF	TRBV30	TRBJ2-3	once	TRBD2
TGTGCCAGTAGTATTTCGGGACAGACCTCCTACGAGCAGTACTTC	CASSISGQTSYEQYF	TRBV19	TRBJ2-7	-	TRBD1
TGCGCCAGCAGCCCGGTAGGGGGCACAGGGGAAGGCGAGCAGTACTTC	CASSPVGGTGEGEQYF	TRBV5-1	TRBJ2-7	-	TRBD1
TGTGCCAGCAGTTACCTTTTCGACTCTCGTAACTATGGCTACACCTTC	CASSYLFDSRNYGYTF	TRBV6-2/TRBV6-3	TRBJ1-2	-	-
TGTGCCAGCAGTCTCCTCGGGGACAGGGTAGGTGATCAGCCCCAGCATTTT	CASSLLGDRVGDQPQHF	TRBV6-2/TRBV6-3	TRBJ1-5	-	TRBD1
TGCAGTGCTAGGGCGGACACTGAAGCTTTCTTT	CSARADTEAFF	TRBV20-1	TRBJ1-1	-	-
TGTGCCAGCAGCTCAGACAGGGGATTCACTGAAAAACTGTTTTTT	CASSSDRGFTEKLFF	TRBV7-2	TRBJ1-4	few	TRBD1
TGTGCCAGCAGTCCCCTCGAGTGGTCACAGCCCCAGCATTTT	CASSPLEWSQPQHF	TRBV27	TRBJ1-5	-	-
TGTGCCAGCAGTCTAAGTGGGGGGTCCTACGAGCAGTACTTC	CASSLSGGSYEQYF	TRBV7-9	TRBJ2-7	-	-
TGTGCCAGTGGGTCGGGAGGATACAATGAGCAGTTCTTC	CASGSGGYNEQFF	TRBV19	TRBJ2-1	-	TRBD2
TGTGCCTGGAGTAGGGTAACACGGACAGGCAGCAATCAGCCCCAGCATTTT	CAWSRVTRTGSNQPQHF	TRBV30	TRBJ1-5	-	TRBD1
TGTGCCAGCAGCTTACGACCACCGGGACTAGCGGGGCATGAGCAGTTCTTC	CASSLRPPGLAGHEQFF	TRBV7-2	TRBJ2-1	-	TRBD2
TGTGCCAGCAGACAGGGACAGACGGAGTACTTC	CASRQGQTEYF	TRBV6-5	TRBJ2-7	-	TRBD1
TGTGCCAGCAGATACTTGACAGGCGTCAATCCTGAAAAACTGTTTTTT	CASRYLTGVNPEKLFF	TRBV6-5	TRBJ1-4	-	-
TGTGCCAGCAGCCCACACCCTTCGGGGACATATGGCTACACCTTC	CASSPHPSGTYGYTF	TRBV6-2/TRBV6-3	TRBJ1-2	-	-
TGTGCCAGTAGATACGGACAGGGGGCATGGAGCACTGAAGCTTTCTTT	CASRYGQGAWSTEAFF	TRBV19	TRBJ1-1	few	TRBD1
TGTGCCATCAGAACTGACAGGGGCGAGGGGGGGCAAAGCGACGAGCAGTACTTC	CAIRTDRGEGGQSDEQYF	TRBV10-3	TRBJ2-7	-	-
TGTGCCAGCAGCCAAGAGTCGAGAGGCACAGATACGCAGTATTTT	CASSQESRGTDTQYF	TRBV3-1/TRBV3-2	TRBJ2-3	once	-
TGTGCCACCTGGGACAGGGGAAGGAGTGAAGCTTTCTTT	CATWDRGRSEAFF	TRBV10-3	TRBJ1-1	-	TRBD1
TGCGCCAGCAGTCTTGGACAGGGTTCGTCACCCCTCCACTTT	CASSLGQGSSPLHF	TRBV5-1	TRBJ1-6	-	TRBD1
TGTGCCATCAGGATAGACAGGGCCCGCTCTGGGGCCAACGTCCTGACTTTC	CAIRIDRARSGANVLTF	TRBV10-3	TRBJ2-6	-	TRBD1
TGCGCCAGCAGCTCCCAGGGGACGGAAGGCTACACCTTC	CASSSQGTEGYTF	TRBV5-1	TRBJ1-2	-	-
TGTGCCAGCAGTTTATCGGTGGCAGACTATGGCTACACCTTC	CASSLSVADYGYTF	TRBV27	TRBJ1-2	-	-
TGTGCCAGCAGCCAAGCCCCCCGTGGTAGCGGGAGGAACAATGAGCAGTTCTTC	CASSQAPRGSGRNNEQFF	TRBV4-2	TRBJ2-1	-	TRBD2
TGCAGCGTAATCCGGGACAGGGAGGTCACTGAAGCTTTCTTT	CSVIRDREVTEAFF	TRBV29-1	TRBJ1-1	once	TRBD1
TGCGCCAGCAGTGAGTCCACAGGGGAAGGCTACACCTTC	CASSESTGEGYTF	TRBV10-1	TRBJ1-2	-	TRBD1
TGTGCCAGCAGTGTCAGCGCCCAGGGAGGGAACACTGAAGCTTTCTTT	CASSVSAQGGNTEAFF	TRBV2	TRBJ1-1	-	-
TGCGCCAGCAGCCAAGGCAGGGGGGAACTTGGTAATGAAAAACTGTTTTTT	CASSQGRGELGNEKLFF	TRBV4-1	TRBJ1-4	many	TRBD1
TGTGCCAGCAGCTCCACCGGGACAATAAACACCATATATTTT	CASSSTGTINTIYF	TRBV7-9	TRBJ1-3	-	-